The TCR beta chain under discussion was sequenced for a study of shared clonotypes between healthy human individuals. CDR1 and CDR2 (germline): SQVTM, ANQGSEA. The CDR3 extends over 13 amino acids. V was pared by 3 bases and J by 1 base, with 8 bases between. Profiling relied on immunoSEQ multiplex PCR, and the TCRdb table lists in-frame clones only, not all of them. The sample yields 2 million to 2.5 million clones, under 95% seen once. The chain uses TRBV29-1 and TRBJ2-3; D gene uncertain. Sequencing was carried out using naive CD4+ T cells from PBMCs. Subset indicated: CD45RA+ positively selected. The receptor's source is a man aged 18 to 30 in good health. Some clones in this sample may be carry-over from other donors' samples. The CDR3 bases are TGCAGCGTTGATCAAAGCGGCACAGATACGCAGTATTTT. This codes for CSVDQSGTDTQYF.